This paragraph covers one TCR beta chain sequence. Stable hyperthyroidism meant no progression to ophthalmopathy within 18 months of follow-up. The diagnosis combined clinical symptoms, thyroxine, TRAb, thyroid ultrasound and orbital computed tomography scans. Amplified material comprised TCR beta CDR3 regions derived from RNA transcripts. In the first round, RT-PCR was carried out with HTBI primers, and a multiplex PCR formed the second round. TCRdb ran MiXCR on the multiplex PCR reads and lists one entry per CDR3 protein. The sample contains roughly 610,000 distinct CDR3 sequences, about a fifth of which appear only once. This entry is derived from a study of Graves' ophthalmopathy and Graves' hyperthyroidism. Study summary: The authors collected peripheral blood at initial diagnosis, before any treatment.

The sequenced material came from peripheral blood. This receptor was taken from a woman aged 18-29 years with stable Graves' hyperthyroidism. Some clones in this sample may be carry-over from other donors' samples.

The CDR3 here is CSARDISGGAIYTQYF. The CDR3 nucleotides read TGCAGTGCTAGAGATATAAGCGGGGGGGCGATATATACGCAGTATTTT. The chain recombines TRBV20-1 with TRBJ2-3; 10 nucleotides line up with TRBD2. Germline V gene sequence: CDR1 DFQATT, CDR2 SNEGSKA (reference sequence). The CDR3 is made up of 16 amino acids. The junction had 10 bases not matched to a gene; V was cut back by 0 bases and J by 7 bases.